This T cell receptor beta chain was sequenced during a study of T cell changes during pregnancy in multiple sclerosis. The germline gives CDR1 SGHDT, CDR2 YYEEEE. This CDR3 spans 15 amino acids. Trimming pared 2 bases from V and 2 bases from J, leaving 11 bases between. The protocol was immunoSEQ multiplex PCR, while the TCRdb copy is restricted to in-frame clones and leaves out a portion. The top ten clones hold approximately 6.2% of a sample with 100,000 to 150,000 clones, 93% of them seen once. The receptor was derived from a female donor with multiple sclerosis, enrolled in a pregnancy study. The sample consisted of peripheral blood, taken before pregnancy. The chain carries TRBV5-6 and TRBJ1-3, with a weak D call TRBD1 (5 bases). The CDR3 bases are TGTGCCAGCAGCTTAGGTGGCAGGGCTGGAAACACCATATATTTT. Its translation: CASSLGGRAGNTIYF.